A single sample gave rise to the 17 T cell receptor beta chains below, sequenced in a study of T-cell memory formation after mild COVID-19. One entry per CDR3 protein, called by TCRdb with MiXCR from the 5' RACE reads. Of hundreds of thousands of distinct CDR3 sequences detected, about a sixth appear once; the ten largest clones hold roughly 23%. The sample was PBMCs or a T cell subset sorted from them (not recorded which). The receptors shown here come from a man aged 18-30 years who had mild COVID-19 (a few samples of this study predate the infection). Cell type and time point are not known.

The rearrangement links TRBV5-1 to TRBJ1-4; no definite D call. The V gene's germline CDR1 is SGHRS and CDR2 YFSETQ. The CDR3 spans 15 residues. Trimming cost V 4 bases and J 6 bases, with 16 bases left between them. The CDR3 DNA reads TGCGCCAGCAGCCTGGGCCCCGTAGGAGATGAAAAACTGTTTTTT. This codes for CASSLGPVGDEKLFF.

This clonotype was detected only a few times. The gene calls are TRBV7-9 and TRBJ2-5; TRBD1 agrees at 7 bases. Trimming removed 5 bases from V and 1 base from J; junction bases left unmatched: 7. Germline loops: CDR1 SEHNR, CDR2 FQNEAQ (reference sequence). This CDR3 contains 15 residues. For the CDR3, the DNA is TGTGCCAGCAGCAACCGAGACAGGGCCCAAGAGACCCAGTACTTC. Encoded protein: CASSNRDRAQETQYF. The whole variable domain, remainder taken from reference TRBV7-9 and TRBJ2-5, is DTGVSQNPRHKITKRGQNVTFRCDPISEHNRLYWYRQTLGQGPEFLTYFQNEAQLEKSRLLSDRFSAERPKGSFSTLEIQRTEQGDSAMYLCASSNRDRAQETQYFGPGTRLLVL.

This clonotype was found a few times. CDR3 nucleotide sequence: TGTGCCAGCAGCAAGGGACTAGCGGGGCCGGCCGGGGAGCTGTTTTTT. It encodes CASSKGLAGPAGELFF. This chain joins TRBV7-2 and TRBJ2-2; 13 bases are shared with TRBD2. Germline loops: CDR1 SGHTA, CDR2 FQGNSA. J was trimmed by 6 bases and V by 5 bases; bases with no gene match: 6. The CDR3 consists of 16 residues.

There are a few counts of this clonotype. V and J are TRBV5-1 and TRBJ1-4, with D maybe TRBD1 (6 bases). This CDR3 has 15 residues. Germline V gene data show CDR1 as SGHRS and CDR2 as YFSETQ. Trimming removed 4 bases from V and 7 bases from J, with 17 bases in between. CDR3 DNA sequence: TGCGCCAGCAGCAAGGCGGGGGCGCCAGCTGAAAAACTGTTTTTT. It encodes CASSKAGAPAEKLFF.

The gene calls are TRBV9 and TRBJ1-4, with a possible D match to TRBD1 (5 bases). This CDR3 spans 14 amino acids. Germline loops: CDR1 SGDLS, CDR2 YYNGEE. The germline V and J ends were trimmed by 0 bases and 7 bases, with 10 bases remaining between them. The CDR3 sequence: CASSVGDGSEKLFF. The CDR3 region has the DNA TGTGCCAGCAGCGTAGGGGACGGCTCTGAAAAACTGTTTTTT.

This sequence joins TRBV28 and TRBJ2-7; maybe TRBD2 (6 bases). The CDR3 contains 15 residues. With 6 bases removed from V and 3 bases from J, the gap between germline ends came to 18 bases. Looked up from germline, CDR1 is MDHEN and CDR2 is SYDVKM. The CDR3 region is CASSPPGTGIYEQYV. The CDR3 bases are TGTGCCAGCAGCCCACCGGGGACTGGCATCTACGAGCAGTACGTC.

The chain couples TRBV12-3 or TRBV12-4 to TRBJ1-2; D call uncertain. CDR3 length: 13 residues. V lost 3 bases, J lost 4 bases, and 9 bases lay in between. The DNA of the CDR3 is TGTGCCAGCAGTTTCAATAACGTCTATGGCTACACCTTC. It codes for CASSFNNVYGYTF.

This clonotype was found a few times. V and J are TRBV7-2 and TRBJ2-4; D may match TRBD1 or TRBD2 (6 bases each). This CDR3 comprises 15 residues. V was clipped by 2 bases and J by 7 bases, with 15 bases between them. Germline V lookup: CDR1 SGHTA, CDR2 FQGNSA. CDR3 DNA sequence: TGTGCCAGCAGCTTAAGTGGAGGGGGAAGGAACATTCAGTACTTC. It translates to CASSLSGGGRNIQYF. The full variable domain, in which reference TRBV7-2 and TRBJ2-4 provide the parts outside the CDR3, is GAGVSQSPSNKVTEKGKDVELRCDPISGHTALYWYRQSLGQGLEFLIYFQGNSAPDKSGLPSDRFSAERTGGSVSTLTIQRTQQEDSAVYLCASSLSGGGRNIQYFGAGTRLSVL.

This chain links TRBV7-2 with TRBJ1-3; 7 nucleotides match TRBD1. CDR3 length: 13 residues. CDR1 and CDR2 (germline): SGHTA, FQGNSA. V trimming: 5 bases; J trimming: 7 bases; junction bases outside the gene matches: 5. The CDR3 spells CASSRDRGNTIYF. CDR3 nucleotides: TGTGCCAGCAGCCGGGACAGAGGGAACACCATATATTTT. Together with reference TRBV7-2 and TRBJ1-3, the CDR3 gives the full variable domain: GAGVSQSPSNKVTEKGKDVELRCDPISGHTALYWYRQSLGQGLEFLIYFQGNSAPDKSGLPSDRFSAERTGGSVSTLTIQRTQQEDSAVYLCASSRDRGNTIYFGEGSWLTVV.

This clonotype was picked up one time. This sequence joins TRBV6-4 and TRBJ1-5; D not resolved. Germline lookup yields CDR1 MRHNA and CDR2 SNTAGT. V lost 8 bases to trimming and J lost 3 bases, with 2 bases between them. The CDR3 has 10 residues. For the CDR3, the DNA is TGTGCCAGCCCCAATCAGCCCCAGCATTTT. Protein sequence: CASPNQPQHF.

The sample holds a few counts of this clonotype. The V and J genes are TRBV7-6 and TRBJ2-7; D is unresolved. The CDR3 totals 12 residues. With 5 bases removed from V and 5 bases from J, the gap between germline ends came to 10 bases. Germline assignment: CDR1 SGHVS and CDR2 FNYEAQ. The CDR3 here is CASSHPGNEQYF. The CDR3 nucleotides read TGTGCCAGCAGCCATCCGGGTAACGAGCAGTACTTC.

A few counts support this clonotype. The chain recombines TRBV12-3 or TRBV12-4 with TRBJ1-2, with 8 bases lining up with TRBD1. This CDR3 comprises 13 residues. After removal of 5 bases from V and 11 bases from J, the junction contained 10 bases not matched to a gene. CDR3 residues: CASSRTGGQAYTF. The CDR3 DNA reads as TGTGCCAGCAGTCGAACCGGGGGACAGGCTTACACCTTC.

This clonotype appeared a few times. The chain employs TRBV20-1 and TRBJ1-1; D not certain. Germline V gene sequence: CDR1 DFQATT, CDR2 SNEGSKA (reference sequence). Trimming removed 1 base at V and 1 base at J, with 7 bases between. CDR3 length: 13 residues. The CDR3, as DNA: TGCAGTGCTAGAGCTGACGGGAACACTGAAGCTTTCTTT. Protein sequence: CSARADGNTEAFF.

CDR3 in DNA: TGTGCCAGCCAAGTCCAGGGTAGAAAGACCCAGTACTTC. Its translation: CASQVQGRKTQYF. The chain recombines TRBV7-6 with TRBJ2-5, with D possibly being TRBD1 (5 bases). Germline V gene lookup returns CDR1 SGHVS and CDR2 FNYEAQ. The V end lost 8 bases, the J end lost 6 bases, and 16 bases lay between the germline ends. This CDR3 region has 13 residues.

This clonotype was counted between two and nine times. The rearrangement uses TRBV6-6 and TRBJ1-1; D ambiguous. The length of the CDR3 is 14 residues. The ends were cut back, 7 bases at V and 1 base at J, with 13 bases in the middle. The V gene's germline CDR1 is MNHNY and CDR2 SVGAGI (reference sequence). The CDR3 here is CASIPRSPNTEAFF. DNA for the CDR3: TGTGCCAGCATCCCCCGGTCCCCGAACACTGAAGCTTTCTTT.

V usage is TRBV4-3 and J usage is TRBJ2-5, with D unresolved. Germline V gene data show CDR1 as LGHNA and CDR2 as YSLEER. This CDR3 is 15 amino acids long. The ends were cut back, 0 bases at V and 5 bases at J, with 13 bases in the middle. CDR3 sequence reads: CASSQDGRVRETQYF. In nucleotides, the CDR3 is TGCGCCAGCAGCCAAGATGGTAGGGTCCGCGAGACCCAGTACTTC.

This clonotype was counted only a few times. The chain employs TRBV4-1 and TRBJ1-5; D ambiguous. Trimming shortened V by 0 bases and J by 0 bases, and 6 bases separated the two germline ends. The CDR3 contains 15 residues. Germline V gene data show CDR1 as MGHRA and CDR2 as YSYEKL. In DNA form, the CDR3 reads TGCGCCAGCAGCCAAGAGGGGTATAGCAATCAGCCCCAGCATTTT. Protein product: CASSQEGYSNQPQHF.